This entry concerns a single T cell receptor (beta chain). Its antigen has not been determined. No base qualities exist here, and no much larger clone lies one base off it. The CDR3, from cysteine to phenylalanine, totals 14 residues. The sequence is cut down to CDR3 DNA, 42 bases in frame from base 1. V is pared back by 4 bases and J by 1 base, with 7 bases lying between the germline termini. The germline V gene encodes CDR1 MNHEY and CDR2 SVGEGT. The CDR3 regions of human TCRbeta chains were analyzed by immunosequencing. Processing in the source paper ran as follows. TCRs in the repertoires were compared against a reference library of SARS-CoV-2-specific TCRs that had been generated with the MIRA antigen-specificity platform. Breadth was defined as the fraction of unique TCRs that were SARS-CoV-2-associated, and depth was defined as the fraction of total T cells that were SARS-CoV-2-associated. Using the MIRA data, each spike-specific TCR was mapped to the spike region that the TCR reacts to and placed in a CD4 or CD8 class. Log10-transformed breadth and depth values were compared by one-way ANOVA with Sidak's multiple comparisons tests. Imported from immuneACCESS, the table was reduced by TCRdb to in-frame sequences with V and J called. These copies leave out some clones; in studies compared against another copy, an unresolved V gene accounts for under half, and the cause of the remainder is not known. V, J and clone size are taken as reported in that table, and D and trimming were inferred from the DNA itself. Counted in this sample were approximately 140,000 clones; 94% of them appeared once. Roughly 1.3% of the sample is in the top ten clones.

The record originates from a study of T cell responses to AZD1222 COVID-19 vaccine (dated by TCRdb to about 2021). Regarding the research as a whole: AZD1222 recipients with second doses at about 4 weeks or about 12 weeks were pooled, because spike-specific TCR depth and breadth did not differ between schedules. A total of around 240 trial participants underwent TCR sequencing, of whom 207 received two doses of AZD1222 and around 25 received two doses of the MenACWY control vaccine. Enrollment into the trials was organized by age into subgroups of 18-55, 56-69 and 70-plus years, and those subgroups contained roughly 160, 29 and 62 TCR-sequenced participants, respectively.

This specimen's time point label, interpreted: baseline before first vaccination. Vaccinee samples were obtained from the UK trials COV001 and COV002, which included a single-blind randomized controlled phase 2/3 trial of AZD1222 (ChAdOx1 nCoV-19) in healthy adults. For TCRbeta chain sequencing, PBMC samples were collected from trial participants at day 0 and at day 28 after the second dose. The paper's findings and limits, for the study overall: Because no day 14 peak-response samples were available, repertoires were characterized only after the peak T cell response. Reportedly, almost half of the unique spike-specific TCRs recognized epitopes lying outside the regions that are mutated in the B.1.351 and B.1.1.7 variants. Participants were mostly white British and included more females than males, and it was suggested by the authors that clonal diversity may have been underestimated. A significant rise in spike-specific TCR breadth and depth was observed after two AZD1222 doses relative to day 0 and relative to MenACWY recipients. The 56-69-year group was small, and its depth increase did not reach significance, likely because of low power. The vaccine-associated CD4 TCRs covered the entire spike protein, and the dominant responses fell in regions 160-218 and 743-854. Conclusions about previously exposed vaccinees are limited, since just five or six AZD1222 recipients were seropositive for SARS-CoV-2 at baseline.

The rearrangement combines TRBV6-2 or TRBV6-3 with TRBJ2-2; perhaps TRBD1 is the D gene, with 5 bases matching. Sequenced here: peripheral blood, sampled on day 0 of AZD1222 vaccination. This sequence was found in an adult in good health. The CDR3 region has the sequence CASSSGQNTGELFF. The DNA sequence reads TGTGCCAGCAGTTCCGGACAGAACACCGGGGAGCTGTTTTTT.